The 14 T cell receptor beta chains listed next were all sequenced from one sample in a study of blood T cell repertoires in COVID-19. The data were produced by immunoSEQ multiplex PCR, yet TCRdb's version contains in-frame clones alone and is incomplete. The sample holds roughly 390,000 clones, 85% seen once. Sample: peripheral blood. The source is a woman aged 18-29 years with acute or convalescent COVID-19.

The gene calls are TRBV5-1 and TRBJ1-1; D is ambiguous. This CDR3 is 13 amino acids long. Germline V gene sequence: CDR1 SGHRS, CDR2 YFSETQ. V was trimmed by 0 bases and J by 1 base, leaving 4 bases between them. CDR3 loop: CASSLAWNTEAFF. The CDR3 DNA reads as TGCGCCAGCAGCTTGGCATGGAACACTGAAGCTTTCTTT.

In this sample, this clone turned up once. The CDR3 DNA is TGTGCCAGCAGCCTCTCGGGTACCACCGACAATGAGCAGTTCTTC. This translates into CASSLSGTTDNEQFF. V and J are TRBV3-1 (or the pseudogene TRBV3-2) and TRBJ2-1; no reliable D call. The germline V gene has CDR1 LGHDT and CDR2 YNNKEL (reference sequence). The CDR3 is made up of 15 amino acids. Trimming took off 4 bases at V and 5 bases at J, with 15 bases between the two ends.

The CDR3 protein is CASSLGTSPEKLFF. CDR3 sequence (DNA): TGTGCCAGCAGCTTGGGGACAAGCCCTGAAAAACTGTTTTTT. V gene TRBV5-4 combines with J gene TRBJ1-4, with a tentative D call TRBD1 (5 bases). V dropped 0 bases and J dropped 7 bases, with 10 bases sitting between them. Looked up from germline, CDR1 is SGHNT and CDR2 is YYREEE (reference sequence). The CDR3 is made up of 14 amino acids.

The rearrangement joins TRBV6-5 to TRBJ1-1; D ambiguous. CDR3 length: 13 residues. In germline, CDR1 is MNHEY, CDR2 SVGAGI. V dropped 7 bases and J dropped 4 bases, with 13 bases sitting between them. CDR3 residues: CASTSLILTEAFF. The CDR3 DNA sequence: TGTGCCAGCACCTCACTGATACTCACTGAAGCTTTCTTT.

The gene calls are TRBV7-3 and TRBJ2-3; 10 bases fit TRBD2. The CDR3 sequence is 16 residues long. Germline-derived CDR1 and CDR2 are SGHTA and FQGTGA. Unmatched junction bases numbered 12, after V lost 5 bases and J lost 7 bases. The CDR3 here is CASSPIQAGGINTQYF. DNA of the CDR3: TGTGCCAGCAGCCCAATCCAAGCGGGAGGGATAAATACGCAGTATTTT. The full variable domain, with the rest looked up from reference TRBV7-3 and TRBJ2-3, is GAGVSQTPSNKVTEKGKYVELRCDPISGHTALYWYRQSLGQGPEFLIYFQGTGAADDSGLPNDRFFAVRPEGSVSTLKIQRTERGDSAVYLCASSPIQAGGINTQYFGPGTRLTVL.

The rearrangement joins TRBV10-2 to TRBJ1-5, with unresolved D. The CDR3 is 13 amino acids. The germline gives CDR1 WSHSY, CDR2 SAAADI. The V end was cut by 2 bases, the J end by 7 bases, with 9 bases between. This CDR3 reads CASSEEGGQPQHF. CDR3 nucleotide sequence: TGCGCCAGCAGTGAGGAGGGTGGACAGCCCCAGCATTTT.

CDR3 loop: CASYSSTGEPQHF. The CDR3 bases are TGTGCCAGCTATAGCTCCACCGGGGAACCCCAGCATTTT. The chain combines TRBV28 with TRBJ1-5; D is unclear. Germline V lookup: CDR1 MDHEN, CDR2 SYDVKM. This CDR3 is built from 13 residues. V lost 8 bases, J lost 10 bases, and 18 bases lay in between.

The gene calls are TRBV7-2 and TRBJ1-3; TRBD1 matches at 8 bases. Germline-derived CDR1 and CDR2 are SGHTA and FQGNSA. The CDR3 covers 17 residues. V was clipped by 5 bases and J by 0 bases; unmatched bases: 9. CDR3 DNA sequence: TGTGCCAGCAGCGGAACCGGGACAGGCTACTCTGGAAACACCATATATTTT. This encodes CASSGTGTGYSGNTIYF.

V usage is TRBV4-2 and J usage is TRBJ2-2; 12 bases line up with TRBD2. The germline CDR1 and CDR2 sequences are LGHNA and YNFKEQ. Trimming cost V 5 bases and J 3 bases; bases outside gene matches: 7. The CDR3 runs 17 residues. This CDR3 is CASSRLAGGLDTGELFF. As DNA, the CDR3 is TGTGCCAGCAGCAGGCTAGCGGGGGGGCTCGACACCGGGGAGCTGTTTTTT.

The chain has TRBV14 and TRBJ1-6; D not certain. The length of the CDR3 is 12 residues. V shed 3 bases and J shed 10 bases, with 7 bases lying between them. Germline V gene data show CDR1 as SGHDN and CDR2 as FVKESK. In nucleotides, the CDR3 is TGTGCCAGCAGCCAGCAACTCTCACCCCTCCACTTT. Amino acids: CASSQQLSPLHF.

This chain links TRBV2 with TRBJ1-5; D is unresolved. Trimming took 7 bases from V and 6 from J, leaving 19 bases between them. This CDR3 has 15 amino acids. Looked up from germline, CDR1 is SNHLY and CDR2 is FYNNEI. CDR3 protein: CASTPWRDRGQPQHF. The CDR3 DNA follows: TGTGCCAGCACCCCGTGGCGCGATAGAGGTCAGCCCCAGCATTTT.

This chain joins TRBV9 and TRBJ2-5; 7 bases agree with TRBD1. The V gene end was trimmed by 0 bases and the J gene end by 3 bases; junction bases not matched to a gene: 2. Germline CDR1 reads SGDLS; CDR2 reads YYNGEE. The CDR3 loop spans 14 amino acids. CDR3: CASSVGQGKETQYF. The CDR3 DNA follows: TGTGCCAGCAGCGTAGGACAGGGAAAAGAGACCCAGTACTTC.

This clone turned up a few times. The chain has TRBV21-1 and TRBJ1-3; the table's D call TRBD1 went unverified against the DNA. TRBV21-1 is an annotated pseudogene. This CDR3 region has 18 residues. Here the CDR3 reads CASSKLTRGWTDGNTIYF. The CDR3 DNA reads as TGTGCCAGCAGCAAACTTACAAGGGGTTGGACAGATGGAAACACCATATATTTT.

This clone has only one observation. This chain uses TRBV11-3 with TRBJ1-1, with 7 positions matching TRBD1. Germline CDR1 and CDR2: SGHNT and YENEEA. This CDR3 comprises 13 residues. The J segment lost 4 bases and the V segment lost 5 bases, leaving 4 bases of the junction unmatched. The CDR3 DNA reads as TGTGCCAGCAGCCCCAGGGGGAGCACTGAAGCTTTCTTT. It encodes CASSPRGSTEAFF.